These T cell receptor beta chains were read from a single sample in a study of control samples from healthy donors and cancer patients. Only in-frame clones appear in the TCRdb table, and some are missing; sequencing was by immunoSEQ multiplex PCR. The profile shows 120,000 or so clones, just over 90% of them singletons. The sequencing input was PBMCs. These receptors were collected from a man aged 50-60 years with head and neck cancer. Each CDR3 is given with its conserved first and last residue. Each record gives: clone size, D gene, V gene, J gene, CDR3 protein, CDR3 DNA. D genes are given only for firm matches. The size entry is marked missing in some rows and otherwise reads once, few, many or a size class.

size: .; D: .; V: TRBV27; J: TRBJ1-6; CDR3: CASSLFGTYNSPLHF; DNA: TGTGCCAGCAGTTTATTCGGGACCTATAATTCACCCCTCCACTTT
size: .; D: .; V: TRBV6-5; J: TRBJ1-6; CDR3: CASSSPGQAGGSPLHF; DNA: TGTGCCAGCAGTTCCCCAGGTCAGGCCGGGGGGTCACCCCTCCACTTT
size: .; D: TRBD1; V: TRBV30; J: TRBJ2-7; CDR3: CAWRTGTGFSYEQYF; DNA: TGTGCCTGGAGAACCGGGACAGGGTTCTCCTACGAGCAGTACTTC
size: .; D: .; V: TRBV5-1; J: TRBJ1-6; CDR3: CASSLDVSYNSPLHF; DNA: TGCGCCAGCAGCTTGGATGTCAGCTATAATTCACCCCTCCACTTT
size: .; D: TRBD1; V: TRBV4-2; J: TRBJ1-6; CDR3: CASSQELGTGNSPLHF; DNA: TGTGCCAGCAGCCAAGAGTTGGGGACAGGGAATTCACCCCTCCACTTT
size: .; D: TRBD1; V: TRBV6-5; J: TRBJ1-5; CDR3: CASRGQGIEPQHF; DNA: TGTGCCAGCAGGGGACAGGGGATCGAGCCCCAGCATTTT
size: .; D: TRBD2; V: TRBV30; J: TRBJ2-5; CDR3: CAWSLSSGYQETQYF; DNA: TGTGCCTGGAGCCTTTCTAGCGGGTACCAAGAGACCCAGTACTTC
size: .; D: .; V: TRBV19; J: TRBJ2-1; CDR3: CASSVEESSYNEQFF; DNA: TGTGCCAGTAGCGTAGAAGAGAGCTCCTACAATGAGCAGTTCTTC
size: .; D: TRBD1; V: TRBV14; J: TRBJ2-7; CDR3: CASSQIIRDRDFDEQYF; DNA: TGTGCCAGCAGCCAAATAATCCGGGACAGGGATTTCGACGAGCAGTACTTC
size: .; D: .; V: TRBV2; J: TRBJ2-1; CDR3: CASSGTGYEQFF; DNA: TGTGCCAGCAGTGGTACGGGGTATGAGCAGTTCTTC
size: .; D: .; V: TRBV6-5; J: TRBJ2-3; CDR3: CASSLGGTDTQYF; DNA: TGTGCCAGCAGCCTAGGGGGCACAGATACGCAGTATTTT
size: .; D: .; V: TRBV3-1/TRBV3-2; J: TRBJ2-5; CDR3: CASRIQETQYF; DNA: TGTGCCAGCAGAATACAAGAGACCCAGTACTTC
size: .; D: .; V: TRBV9; J: TRBJ2-6; CDR3: CASSVSSGANVLTF; DNA: TGTGCCAGCAGCGTAAGCTCTGGGGCCAACGTCCTGACTTTC
size: .; D: .; V: TRBV12-3/TRBV12-4; J: TRBJ2-2; CDR3: CASLEANTGELFF; DNA: TGTGCCAGCTTGGAGGCGAACACCGGGGAGCTGTTTTTT
size: .; D: .; V: TRBV5-6; J: TRBJ2-7; CDR3: CASLGHRDLGEQYF; DNA: TGTGCCAGCTTGGGTCACAGGGATCTGGGCGAGCAGTACTTC
size: few; D: TRBD1; V: TRBV3-1/TRBV3-2; J: TRBJ2-1; CDR3: CASSQAGRDRGIGEQFF; DNA: TGTGCCAGCAGCCAAGCCGGACGGGACAGGGGTATAGGTGAGCAGTTCTTC
size: .; D: TRBD1; V: TRBV30; J: TRBJ1-4; CDR3: CAWTSGGGKLFF; DNA: TGTGCCTGGACGTCAGGGGGCGGGAAACTGTTTTTT
size: .; D: TRBD2; V: TRBV5-8; J: TRBJ2-6; CDR3: CASSPGGAGANVLTF; DNA: TGTGCCAGCAGCCCCGGGGGGGCTGGGGCCAACGTCCTGACTTTC
size: .; D: TRBD1; V: TRBV4-2; J: TRBJ1-1; CDR3: CASSQVSGQGGTEAFF; DNA: TGTGCCAGCAGCCAAGTTTCGGGACAGGGGGGCACTGAAGCTTTCTTT
size: .; D: TRBD2; V: TRBV7-3; J: TRBJ2-3; CDR3: CASSILAGGFDTQYF; DNA: TGTGCCAGCAGTATCCTAGCGGGGGGGTTTGATACGCAGTATTTT
size: .; D: .; V: TRBV10-3; J: TRBJ2-1; CDR3: CAISGAGTYNEQFF; DNA: TGTGCCATCAGCGGGGCGGGAACCTACAATGAGCAGTTCTTC
size: .; D: TRBD2; V: TRBV4-1; J: TRBJ2-5; CDR3: CASSQGGSGQETQYF; DNA: TGCGCCAGCAGCCAGGGGGGGAGCGGGCAAGAGACCCAGTACTTC
size: .; D: TRBD1; V: TRBV12-3/TRBV12-4; J: TRBJ1-5; CDR3: CASSRQGRQPQHF; DNA: TGTGCCAGCAGTAGACAGGGTAGGCAGCCCCAGCATTTT
size: .; D: .; V: TRBV4-1; J: TRBJ1-1; CDR3: CASSQPGHLNTEAFF; DNA: TGCGCCAGCAGCCAACCGGGACACCTGAACACTGAAGCTTTCTTT
size: .; D: .; V: TRBV10-3; J: TRBJ2-7; CDR3: CAIRDPEGNSYEQYF; DNA: TGTGCCATCAGGGACCCTGAGGGAAACTCCTACGAGCAGTACTTC
size: once; D: .; V: TRBV7-2; J: TRBJ2-2; CDR3: CASSSHFVTGELFF; DNA: TGTGCCAGCAGCTCCCACTTTGTCACCGGGGAGCTGTTTTTT
size: .; D: .; V: TRBV6-5; J: TRBJ2-3; CDR3: CASSYRGSTDTQYF; DNA: TGTGCCAGCAGTTACAGGGGAAGCACAGATACGCAGTATTTT
size: .; D: TRBD2; V: TRBV19; J: TRBJ2-5; CDR3: CASSDLGLVKETQYF; DNA: TGTGCCAGTAGTGACCTGGGACTAGTTAAGGAGACCCAGTACTTC
size: .; D: .; V: TRBV6-5; J: TRBJ1-1; CDR3: CASSLNGGRAEAFF; DNA: TGTGCCAGCAGTCTCAACGGGGGGCGGGCTGAAGCTTTCTTT
size: .; D: .; V: TRBV7-2; J: TRBJ2-3; CDR3: CASSQSSAGTDTQYF; DNA: TGTGCCAGCAGCCAGTCTAGCGCCGGCACAGATACGCAGTATTTT
size: .; D: TRBD2; V: TRBV4-2; J: TRBJ2-2; CDR3: CASSQVTTSITGELFF; DNA: TGTGCCAGCAGCCAAGTAACGACTAGCATCACCGGGGAGCTGTTTTTT
size: .; D: .; V: TRBV11-2; J: TRBJ1-4; CDR3: CASSTLWGAVTNEKLFF; DNA: TGTGCCAGCAGCACCCTGTGGGGGGCGGTAACTAATGAAAAACTGTTTTTT
size: .; D: TRBD2; V: TRBV28; J: TRBJ2-1; CDR3: CASSLAGGQNEQFF; DNA: TGTGCCAGCAGTCTAGCGGGGGGGCAAAATGAGCAGTTCTTC